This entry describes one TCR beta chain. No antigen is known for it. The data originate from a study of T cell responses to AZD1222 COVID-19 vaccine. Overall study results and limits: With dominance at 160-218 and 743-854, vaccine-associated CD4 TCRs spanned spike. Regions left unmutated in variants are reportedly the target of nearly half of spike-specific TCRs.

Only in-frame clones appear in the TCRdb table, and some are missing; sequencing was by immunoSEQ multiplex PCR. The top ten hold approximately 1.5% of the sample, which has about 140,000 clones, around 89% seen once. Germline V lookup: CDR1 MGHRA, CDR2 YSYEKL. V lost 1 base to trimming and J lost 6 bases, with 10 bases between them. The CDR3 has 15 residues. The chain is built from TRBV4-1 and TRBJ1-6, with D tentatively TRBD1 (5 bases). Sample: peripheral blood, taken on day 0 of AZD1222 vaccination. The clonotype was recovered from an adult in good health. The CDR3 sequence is CASSQVDRFNSPLHF. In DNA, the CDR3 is TGCGCCAGCAGCCAAGTCGACAGATTTAATTCACCCCTCCACTTT.